This T cell receptor beta chain was observed in a study of blood T cell repertoires in COVID-19. For the study at large: Collection of acute and convalescent COVID-19 samples took place in the United States, Italy and Spain.

Measured with immunoSEQ multiplex PCR; TCRdb has only the in-frame clones, and not every one. The sample includes some 390,000 clones, approximately 92% of them seen just once. On this clone itself: The sample has other DNA sequences that encode this CDR3 too.

The CDR3 extends over 12 amino acids. J was trimmed by 5 bases and V by 6 bases; bases with no gene match: 5. Germline CDR1 SQVTM, CDR2 ANQGSEA. The rearrangement uses TRBV29-1 and TRBJ2-7, with TRBD1 matching over 9 bases. This sequence was found in a young man who had recovered from COVID-19. The sample comprised PBMCs or T cells enriched from blood (not recorded which). The CDR3 protein is CSVNRGPNEQYF. The CDR3, as DNA: TGCAGCGTGAACAGGGGGCCCAACGAGCAGTACTTC.